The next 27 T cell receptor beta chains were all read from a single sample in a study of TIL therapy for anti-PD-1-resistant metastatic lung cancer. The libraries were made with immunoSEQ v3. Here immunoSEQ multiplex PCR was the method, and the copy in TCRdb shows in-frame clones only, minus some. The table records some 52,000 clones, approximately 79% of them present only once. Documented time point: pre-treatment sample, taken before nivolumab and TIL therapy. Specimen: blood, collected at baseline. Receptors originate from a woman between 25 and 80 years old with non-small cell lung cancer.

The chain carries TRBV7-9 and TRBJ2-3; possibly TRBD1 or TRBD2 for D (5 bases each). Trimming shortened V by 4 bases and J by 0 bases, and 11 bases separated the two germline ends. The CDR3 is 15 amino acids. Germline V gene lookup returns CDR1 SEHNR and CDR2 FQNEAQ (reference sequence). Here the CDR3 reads CASSSNRDSTDTQYF. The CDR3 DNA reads TGTGCCAGCAGCTCCAACCGGGACAGCACAGATACGCAGTATTTT.

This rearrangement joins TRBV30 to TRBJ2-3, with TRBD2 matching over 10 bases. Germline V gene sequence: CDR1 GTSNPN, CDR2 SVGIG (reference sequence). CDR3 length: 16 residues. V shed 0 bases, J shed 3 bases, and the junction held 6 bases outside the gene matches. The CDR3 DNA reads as TGTGCCTGGAGTGTGGTTAGCGGGGGGTCTACAGATACGCAGTATTTT. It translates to CAWSVVSGGSTDTQYF.

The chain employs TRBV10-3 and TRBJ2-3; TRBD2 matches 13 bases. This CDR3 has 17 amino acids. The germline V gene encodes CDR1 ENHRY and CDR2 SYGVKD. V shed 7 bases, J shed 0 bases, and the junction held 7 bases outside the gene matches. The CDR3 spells CAIKRLAGGGSTDTQYF. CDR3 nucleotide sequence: TGTGCCATCAAGAGACTAGCGGGGGGTGGTAGCACAGATACGCAGTATTTT.

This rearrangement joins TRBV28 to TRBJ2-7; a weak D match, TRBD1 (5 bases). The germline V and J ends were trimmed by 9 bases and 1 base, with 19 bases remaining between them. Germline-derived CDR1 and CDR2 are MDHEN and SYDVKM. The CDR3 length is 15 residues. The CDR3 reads CASIVPTANSYEQYF. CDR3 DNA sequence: TGTGCCAGTATAGTACCGACAGCTAATTCCTACGAGCAGTACTTC.

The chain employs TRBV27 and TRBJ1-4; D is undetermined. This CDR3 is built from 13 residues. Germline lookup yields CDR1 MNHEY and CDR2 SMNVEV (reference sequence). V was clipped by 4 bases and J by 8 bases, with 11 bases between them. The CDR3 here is CASSSIFREKLFF. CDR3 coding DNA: TGTGCCAGCAGTTCCATCTTTCGAGAAAAACTGTTTTTT.

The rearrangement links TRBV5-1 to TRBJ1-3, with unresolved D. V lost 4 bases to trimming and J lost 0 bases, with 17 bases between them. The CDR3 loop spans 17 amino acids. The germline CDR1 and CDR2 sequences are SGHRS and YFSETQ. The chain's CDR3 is CASSAGEQPVSGNTIYF. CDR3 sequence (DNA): TGCGCCAGCAGCGCCGGCGAACAGCCAGTCTCTGGAAACACCATATATTTT.

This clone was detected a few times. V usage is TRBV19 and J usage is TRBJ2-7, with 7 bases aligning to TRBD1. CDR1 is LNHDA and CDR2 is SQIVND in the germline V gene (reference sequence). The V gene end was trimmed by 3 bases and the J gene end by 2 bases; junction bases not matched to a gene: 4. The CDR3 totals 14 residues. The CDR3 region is CASSIMDRPYEQYF. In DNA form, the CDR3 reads TGTGCCAGTAGTATCATGGACAGGCCCTACGAGCAGTACTTC. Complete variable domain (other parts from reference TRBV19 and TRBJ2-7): DGGITQSPKYLFRKEGQNVTLSCEQNLNHDAMYWYRQDPGQGLRLIYYSQIVNDFQKGDIAEGYSVSREKKESFPLTVTSAQKNPTAFYLCASSIMDRPYEQYFGPGTRLTVT.

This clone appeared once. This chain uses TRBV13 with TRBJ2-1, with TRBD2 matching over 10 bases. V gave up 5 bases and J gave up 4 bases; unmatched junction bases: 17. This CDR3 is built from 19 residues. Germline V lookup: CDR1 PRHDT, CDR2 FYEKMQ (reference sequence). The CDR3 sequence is CASSVMSGGAGGPYNEQFF. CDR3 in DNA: TGTGCCAGCAGCGTAATGTCCGGGGGAGCGGGAGGGCCTTACAATGAGCAGTTCTTC.

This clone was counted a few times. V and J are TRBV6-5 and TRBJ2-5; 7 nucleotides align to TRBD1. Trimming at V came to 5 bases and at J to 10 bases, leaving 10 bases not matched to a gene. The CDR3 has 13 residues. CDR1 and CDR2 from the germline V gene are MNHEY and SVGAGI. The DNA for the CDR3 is TGTGCCAGCAGTCTACAGGCCTCAGGGGGCCAGTACTTC. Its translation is CASSLQASGGQYF.

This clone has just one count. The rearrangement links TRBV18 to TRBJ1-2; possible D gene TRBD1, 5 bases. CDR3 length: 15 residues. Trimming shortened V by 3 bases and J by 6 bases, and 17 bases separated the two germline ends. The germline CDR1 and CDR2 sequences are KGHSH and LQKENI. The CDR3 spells CASSPTEGPVNGYTF. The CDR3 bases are TGTGCCAGCTCACCGACGGAGGGGCCGGTTAATGGCTACACCTTC.

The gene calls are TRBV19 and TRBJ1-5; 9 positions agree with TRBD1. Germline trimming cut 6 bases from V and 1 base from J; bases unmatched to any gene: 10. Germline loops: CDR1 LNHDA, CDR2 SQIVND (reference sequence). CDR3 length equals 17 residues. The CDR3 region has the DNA TGTGCCAGTAGACGGGACAGGGTGACCTGGAGCAATCAGCCCCAGCATTTT. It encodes CASRRDRVTWSNQPQHF.

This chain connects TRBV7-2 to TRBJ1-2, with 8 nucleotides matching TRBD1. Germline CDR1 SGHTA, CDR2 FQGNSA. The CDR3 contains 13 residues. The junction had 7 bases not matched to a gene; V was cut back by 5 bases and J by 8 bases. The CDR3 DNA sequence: TGTGCCAGCAGCGTCAGGGGGCAGGACGGCTACACCTTC. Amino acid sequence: CASSVRGQDGYTF.

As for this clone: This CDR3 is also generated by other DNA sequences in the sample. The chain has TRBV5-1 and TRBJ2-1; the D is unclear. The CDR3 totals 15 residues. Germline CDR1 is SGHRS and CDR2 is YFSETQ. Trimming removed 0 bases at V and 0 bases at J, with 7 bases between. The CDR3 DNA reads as TGCGCCAGCAGCTTGGTTGGAGACTCCTACAATGAGCAGTTCTTC. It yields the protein CASSLVGDSYNEQFF.

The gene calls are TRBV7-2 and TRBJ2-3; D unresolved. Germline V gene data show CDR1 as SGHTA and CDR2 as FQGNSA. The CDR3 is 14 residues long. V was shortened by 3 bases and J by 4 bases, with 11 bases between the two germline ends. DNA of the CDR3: TGTGCCAGCAGCTTTGATAGAACCCCAGATACGCAGTATTTT. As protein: CASSFDRTPDTQYF.

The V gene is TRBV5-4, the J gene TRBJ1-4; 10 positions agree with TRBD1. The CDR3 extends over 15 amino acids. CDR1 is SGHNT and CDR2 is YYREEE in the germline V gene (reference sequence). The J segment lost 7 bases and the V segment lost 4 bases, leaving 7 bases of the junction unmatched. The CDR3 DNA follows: TGTGCCAGCAGCATATGGACAGGGGGGGTTGAAAAACTGTTTTTT. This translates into CASSIWTGGVEKLFF. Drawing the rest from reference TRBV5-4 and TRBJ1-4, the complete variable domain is ETGVTQSPTHLIKTRGQQVTLRCSSQSGHNTVSWYQQALGQGPQFIFQYYREEENGRGNFPPRFSGLQFPNYSSELNVNALELDDSALYLCASSIWTGGVEKLFFGSGTQLSVL.

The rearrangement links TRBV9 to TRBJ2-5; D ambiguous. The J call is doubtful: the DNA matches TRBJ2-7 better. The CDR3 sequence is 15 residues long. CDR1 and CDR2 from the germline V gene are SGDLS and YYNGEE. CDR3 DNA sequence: TGTGCCAGCAGCGTAGCGCCAGATTTCCCCTACGAGCAGTACTTC. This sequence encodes CASSVAPDFPYEQYF.

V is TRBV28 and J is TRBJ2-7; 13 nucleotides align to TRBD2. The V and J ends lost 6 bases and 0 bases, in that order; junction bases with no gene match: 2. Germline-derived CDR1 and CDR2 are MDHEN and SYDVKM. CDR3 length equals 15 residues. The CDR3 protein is CASRGLAGSSYEQYF. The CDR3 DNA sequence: TGTGCCAGCAGGGGACTAGCGGGGAGCTCCTACGAGCAGTACTTC.

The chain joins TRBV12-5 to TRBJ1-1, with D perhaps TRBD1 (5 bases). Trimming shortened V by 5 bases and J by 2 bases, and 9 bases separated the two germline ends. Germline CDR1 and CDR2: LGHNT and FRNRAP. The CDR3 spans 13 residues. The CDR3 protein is CASGAQANTEAFF. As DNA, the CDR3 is TGTGCTAGTGGTGCACAGGCAAACACTGAAGCTTTCTTT.

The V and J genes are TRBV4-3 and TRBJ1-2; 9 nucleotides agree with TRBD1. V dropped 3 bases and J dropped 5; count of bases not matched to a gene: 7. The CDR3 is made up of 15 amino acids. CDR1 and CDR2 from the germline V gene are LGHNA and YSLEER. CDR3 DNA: TGCGCCAGCAGCCAGGGCCCGGGACAGGGTTATGGCTACACCTTC. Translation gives CASSQGPGQGYGYTF.

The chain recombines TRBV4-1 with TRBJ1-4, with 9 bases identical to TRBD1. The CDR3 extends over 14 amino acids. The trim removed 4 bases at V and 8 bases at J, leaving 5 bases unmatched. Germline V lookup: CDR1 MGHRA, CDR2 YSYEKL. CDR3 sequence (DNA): TGCGCCAGCAGCCCCGGGACAGGGCGCGAAAAACTGTTTTTT. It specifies CASSPGTGREKLFF.

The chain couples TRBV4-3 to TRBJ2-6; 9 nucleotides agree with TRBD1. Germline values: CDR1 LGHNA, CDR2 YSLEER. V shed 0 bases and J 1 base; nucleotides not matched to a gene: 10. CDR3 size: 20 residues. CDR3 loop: CASSQDVGQGILSGANVLTF. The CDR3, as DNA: TGCGCCAGCAGCCAAGATGTCGGACAGGGGATTTTATCTGGGGCCAACGTCCTGACTTTC.

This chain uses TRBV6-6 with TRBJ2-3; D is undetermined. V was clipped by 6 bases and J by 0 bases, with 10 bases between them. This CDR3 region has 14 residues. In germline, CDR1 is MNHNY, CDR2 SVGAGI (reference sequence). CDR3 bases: TGTGCCAGCAGCCCTTACGGGAGCACAGATACGCAGTATTTT. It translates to CASSPYGSTDTQYF.

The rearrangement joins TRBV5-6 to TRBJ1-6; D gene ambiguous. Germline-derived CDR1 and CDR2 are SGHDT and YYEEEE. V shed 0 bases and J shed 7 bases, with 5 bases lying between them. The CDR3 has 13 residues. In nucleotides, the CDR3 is TGTGCCAGCAGCTTGGACCACAATTCACCCCTCCACTTT. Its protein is CASSLDHNSPLHF.

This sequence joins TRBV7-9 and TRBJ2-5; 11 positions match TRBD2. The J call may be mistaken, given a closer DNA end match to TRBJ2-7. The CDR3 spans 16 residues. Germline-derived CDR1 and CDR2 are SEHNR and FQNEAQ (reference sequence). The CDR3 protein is CASSSPTSGSSYEQYF. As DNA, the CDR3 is TGTGCCAGCAGCTCGCCCACTAGCGGGAGCTCCTACGAGCAGTACTTC.

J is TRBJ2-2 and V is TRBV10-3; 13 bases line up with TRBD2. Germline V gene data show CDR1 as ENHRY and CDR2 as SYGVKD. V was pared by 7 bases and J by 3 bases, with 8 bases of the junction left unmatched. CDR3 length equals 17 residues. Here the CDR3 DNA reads TGTGCCATCACTCCACTAGCGGGAGGGCCGGACACCGGGGAGCTGTTTTTT. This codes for CAITPLAGGPDTGELFF.

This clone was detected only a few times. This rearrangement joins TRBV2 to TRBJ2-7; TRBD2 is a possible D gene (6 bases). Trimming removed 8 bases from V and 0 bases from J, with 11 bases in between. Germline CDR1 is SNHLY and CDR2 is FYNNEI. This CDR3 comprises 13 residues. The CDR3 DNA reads TGTGCCAGCGGGGAGGTCCTCTCCTACGAGCAGTACTTC. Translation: CASGEVLSYEQYF.

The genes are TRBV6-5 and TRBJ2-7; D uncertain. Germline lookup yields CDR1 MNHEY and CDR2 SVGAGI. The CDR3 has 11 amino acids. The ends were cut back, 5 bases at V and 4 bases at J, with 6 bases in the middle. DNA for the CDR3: TGTGCCAGCAGTCACTTATACGAGCAGTACTTC. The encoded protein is CASSHLYEQYF.